This passage covers 8 T cell receptor beta chains from one sample sequenced in a study of cytomegalovirus exposure and HLA in healthy donors (dated by TCRdb to about 2017). Libraries were built with the immunoSEQ multiplex PCR assay. A mixture of 60 forward primers for TCR Vbeta segments and 13 reverse primers for TCR Jbeta segments was used in the multiplex PCR. TCRdb carries this immuneACCESS record with in-frame sequences only. Its versions omit some clonotypes, under half of them owing to an unresolved V gene in the studies checked, with the rest unexplained. The sample table records 150,000 to 200,000 clones; about four fifths of these occur just once. The ten largest account for 5% to 6% of the sample. Material: PBMCs. The receptors stem from a young woman in good health and CMV-seropositive.

This clone was detected only once. The chain combines TRBV5-1 with TRBJ2-5; 8 positions agree with TRBD1. CDR1 is SGHRS, CDR2 YFSETQ, per germline. V gave up 4 bases and J gave up 0 bases; unmatched junction bases: 8. This CDR3 spans 16 amino acids. The CDR3: CASSPRTGMYQETQYF. The CDR3 DNA is TGCGCCAGCAGCCCTAGGACAGGGATGTACCAAGAGACCCAGTACTTC.

The rearrangement links TRBV6-6 to TRBJ1-1, with D uncertain. Trimming cost V 2 bases and J 6 bases, with 19 bases left between them. CDR3 length equals 16 residues. Germline V gives CDR1 MNHNY, CDR2 SVGAGI (reference sequence). In nucleotides, the CDR3 is TGTGCCAGCAGTTACCCCTCGGAGACCTTAAACCCTGAAGCTTTCTTT. It yields the protein CASSYPSETLNPEAFF.

V gene TRBV4-1 combines with J gene TRBJ2-7; D possibly corresponds to TRBD2 (5 bases). Germline V lookup: CDR1 MGHRA, CDR2 YSYEKL. The ends were cut back, 0 bases at V and 13 bases at J, with 22 bases in the middle. CDR3 length equals 15 residues. Here the CDR3 reads CASSQEWGSGRHLYF. CDR3 DNA: TGCGCCAGCAGCCAAGAATGGGGATCTGGGAGACATCTCTACTTC.

V and J are TRBV5-1 and TRBJ2-7; D gene unclear. The CDR3 extends over 15 amino acids. V lost 1 base, J lost 3 bases, and 14 bases lay in between. Germline assignment: CDR1 SGHRS and CDR2 YFSETQ. CDR3 in DNA: TGCGCCAGCAGCTTGACTGGCCGAGCGAGCTACGAGCAGTACTTC. This encodes CASSLTGRASYEQYF.

A word on this clone: In the same sample, other DNA sequences code for this CDR3. J is TRBJ2-7 and V is TRBV5-1, with TRBD2 matching over 10 bases. V gave up 0 bases and J gave up 3 bases; unmatched junction bases: 0. Germline V CDR1 and CDR2: SGHRS, YFSETQ. The CDR3 contains 14 residues. The CDR3 bases are TGCGCCAGCAGCTTGGCTAGCGGGAGCTACGAGCAGTACTTC. Residues: CASSLASGSYEQYF. The full variable domain, with the rest looked up from reference TRBV5-1 and TRBJ2-7, is KAGVTQTPRYLIKTRGQQVTLSCSPISGHRSVSWYQQTPGQGLQFLFEYFSETQRNKGNFPGRFSGRQFSNSRSEMNVSTLELGDSALYLCASSLASGSYEQYFGPGTRLTVT.

This clone was seen only a few times. The J gene is TRBJ2-7, the V gene TRBV4-3; TRBD1 is a possible D gene (5 bases). This CDR3 has 16 amino acids. Germline CDR1 and CDR2: LGHNA and YSLEER. V lost 0 bases to trimming and J lost 5 bases, with 17 bases between them. The CDR3 protein is CASSQDKQAGWDEQYF. The CDR3 nucleotides read TGCGCCAGCAGCCAAGATAAACAGGCAGGGTGGGACGAGCAGTACTTC.

The chain couples TRBV28 to TRBJ1-1; unclear D gene. V lost 4 bases to trimming and J lost 1 base, with 7 bases between them. The CDR3 is 13 amino acids. The germline V gene encodes CDR1 MDHEN and CDR2 SYDVKM. The CDR3 DNA sequence: TGTGCCAGCAGTTATGGAGGGAACACTGAAGCTTTCTTT. Residues: CASSYGGNTEAFF. Looking up the rest from reference TRBV28 and TRBJ1-1 gives the full variable domain: DVKVTQSSRYLVKRTGEKVFLECVQDMDHENMFWYRQDPGLGLRLIYFSYDVKMKEKGDIPEGYSVSREKKERFSLILESASTNQTSMYLCASSYGGNTEAFFGQGTRLTVV.

This chain uses TRBV5-4 with TRBJ2-1; TRBD2 is a possible D gene (6 bases). This CDR3 has 16 residues. The ends were cut back, 3 bases at V and 1 base at J, with 14 bases in the middle. The germline V gene encodes CDR1 SGHNT and CDR2 YYREEE (reference sequence). The CDR3 DNA reads TGTGCCAGCAGCTCCCCGACTAGGGGATCCTACAATGAGCAGTTCTTC. Translated, it gives CASSSPTRGSYNEQFF.